The subject of this entry is one T cell receptor (beta chain). Using immunoSEQ multiplex PCR, the repertoire was profiled, and TCRdb retains in-frame clones only, with some absent. This sample has about 73,000 clones, with roughly 80% found just once. The CDR3 spans 14 residues. V dropped 5 bases and J dropped 4 bases, with 11 bases sitting between them. The germline CDR1 and CDR2 sequences are SGHTA and FQGTGA. The sample belongs to a study of blood T cell repertoires in COVID-19. This receptor was obtained from a man between 65 and 85 years old with COVID-19, enrolled during active disease. V usage is TRBV7-3 and J usage is TRBJ2-2, with a possible D match to TRBD2 (6 bases). The sample was peripheral blood. DNA of the CDR3: TGTGCCAGCAGCATGGACTATTCCACCGGGGAGCTGTTTTTT. Its translation: CASSMDYSTGELFF.